This TCR beta chain was captured by sequencing in a study of T cells in Graves' hyperthyroidism and ophthalmopathy. Regarding the study as a whole: Blood samples included most of the expanded thyroid clonotypes exceeding 0.001. Ophthalmopathy was told apart from stable hyperthyroidism by a 13 V-J model.

This clonotype was seen a handful of times. Its antigen is not known. RNA transcripts gave rise to amplified TCR beta CDR3 regions. An initial round of RT-PCR targeting the TCR CDR3 relied on the HTBI primer set. TCRdb re-called the multiplex PCR reads with MiXCR, one entry per CDR3 protein. The table lists a few hundred thousand distinct CDR3 sequences, under 20% of them singletons. Inclusion characteristics of ophthalmopathy patients comprised a Clinical Activity Score of at least 3, a NOSPECS grade of at least 4, and duration under 3 months. The authors obtained PBMCs from around 10 ml of fresh peripheral blood. The sequenced sample consisted of blood. The TCR sequence derives from a woman aged 18-30 years with Graves' ophthalmopathy.

DNA for the CDR3: TGCGCCAGCATGGACAGGGGGTCGATAGAGACCCAGTACTTC. Its translation: CASMDRGSIETQYF. The V call is TRBV4-1, the J call TRBJ2-5; 10 bases are shared with TRBD1. V was pared by 7 bases and J by 4 bases, with 6 bases of the junction left unmatched. Germline CDR1 and CDR2: MGHRA and YSYEKL. This CDR3 contains 14 residues.